This T cell receptor beta chain was sequenced during a study of T-cell reconstitution after alpha-beta-depleted transplantation in children. This CDR3 contains 16 residues. With V trimmed by 6 bases and J by 6 bases, 9 bases remained unmatched. This sample's TCRbeta library carried unique molecular identifier barcodes. TCRdb reanalysed the PCR reads using MiXCR and keeps one entry per CDR3 protein. The table records about 480,000 distinct CDR3 sequences, around 13% of them present only once. This clonotype was counted only a few times. V is TRBV12-3 or TRBV12-4 and J is TRBJ2-2; 11 bases agree with TRBD2. The sequencing here drew on PBMCs from the stem cell graft donor, taken from the stem cell graft. This receptor was taken from a human donor who donated a stem cell graft to a child with combined immunodeficiency. CDR3 DNA sequence: TGTGCCAGCAGAGCACTAGCGGGAGCTTTCCCCGGGGAGCTGTTTTTT. This sequence encodes CASRALAGAFPGELFF.